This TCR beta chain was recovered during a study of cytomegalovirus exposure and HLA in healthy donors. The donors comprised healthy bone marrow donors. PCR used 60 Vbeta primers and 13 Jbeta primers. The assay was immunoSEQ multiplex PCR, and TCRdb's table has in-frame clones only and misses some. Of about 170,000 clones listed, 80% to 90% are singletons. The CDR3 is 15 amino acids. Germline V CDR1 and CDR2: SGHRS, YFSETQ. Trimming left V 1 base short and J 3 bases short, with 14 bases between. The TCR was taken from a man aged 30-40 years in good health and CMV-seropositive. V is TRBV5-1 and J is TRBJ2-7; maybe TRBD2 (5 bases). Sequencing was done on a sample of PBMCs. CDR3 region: CASSLRDSGSYEQYF. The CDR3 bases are TGCGCCAGCAGCTTGCGTGACTCGGGAAGCTACGAGCAGTACTTC.